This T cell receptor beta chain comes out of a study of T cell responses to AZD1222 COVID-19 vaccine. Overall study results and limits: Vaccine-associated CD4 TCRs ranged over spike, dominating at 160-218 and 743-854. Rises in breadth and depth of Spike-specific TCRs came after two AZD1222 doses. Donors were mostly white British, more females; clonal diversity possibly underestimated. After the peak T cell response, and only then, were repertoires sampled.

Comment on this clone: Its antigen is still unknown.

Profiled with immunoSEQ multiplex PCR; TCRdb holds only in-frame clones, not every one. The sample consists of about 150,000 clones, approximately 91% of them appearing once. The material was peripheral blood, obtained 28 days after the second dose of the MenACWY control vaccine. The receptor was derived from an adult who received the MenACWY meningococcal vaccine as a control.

CDR3 nucleotides: TGTGCCAGCAGACGTCAGGGGTCGTACCAAGAGACCCAGTACTTC. It translates to CASRRQGSYQETQYF. The rearrangement joins TRBV6-5 to TRBJ2-5; weak D call: TRBD1 (6 bases). The germline CDR1 and CDR2 sequences are MNHEY and SVGAGI. The CDR3 extends over 15 amino acids. V gave up 6 bases and J gave up 0 bases, with 14 bases separating them.